This T cell receptor beta chain was captured by sequencing in a study of brain metastases from non-small cell lung cancer. Whole-study results and caveats: Paired brain metastases and primary tumors largely shared TCR repertoires. Fewer infiltrating T cells were found in brain metastases than primaries. Expanded T-cell clones appeared in approximately 64% of brain metastases over primaries.

Concerning this clone: Its antigen is unknown.

Repertoires were generated with immunoSEQ multiplex PCR, while TCRdb's copy carries only in-frame clones and drops some. This sample has 2,000 or so clones; about 91% occur once, and the top ten carry 4% to 5.5%. Germline trimming cut 2 bases from V and 7 bases from J; bases unmatched to any gene: 7. The V gene's germline CDR1 is SGHTA and CDR2 FQGTGA. There are 15 residues in the CDR3. The source of this sequence is a donor aged 40 or older with non-small cell lung cancer. The chain has TRBV7-3 and TRBJ2-2; 7 nucleotides align to TRBD1. The specimen sequenced was primary lung tumor tissue. As DNA, the CDR3 is TGTGCCAGCAGCTTACTAGGACAGGATGTCGGGGAGCTGTTTTTT. Residues: CASSLLGQDVGELFF.